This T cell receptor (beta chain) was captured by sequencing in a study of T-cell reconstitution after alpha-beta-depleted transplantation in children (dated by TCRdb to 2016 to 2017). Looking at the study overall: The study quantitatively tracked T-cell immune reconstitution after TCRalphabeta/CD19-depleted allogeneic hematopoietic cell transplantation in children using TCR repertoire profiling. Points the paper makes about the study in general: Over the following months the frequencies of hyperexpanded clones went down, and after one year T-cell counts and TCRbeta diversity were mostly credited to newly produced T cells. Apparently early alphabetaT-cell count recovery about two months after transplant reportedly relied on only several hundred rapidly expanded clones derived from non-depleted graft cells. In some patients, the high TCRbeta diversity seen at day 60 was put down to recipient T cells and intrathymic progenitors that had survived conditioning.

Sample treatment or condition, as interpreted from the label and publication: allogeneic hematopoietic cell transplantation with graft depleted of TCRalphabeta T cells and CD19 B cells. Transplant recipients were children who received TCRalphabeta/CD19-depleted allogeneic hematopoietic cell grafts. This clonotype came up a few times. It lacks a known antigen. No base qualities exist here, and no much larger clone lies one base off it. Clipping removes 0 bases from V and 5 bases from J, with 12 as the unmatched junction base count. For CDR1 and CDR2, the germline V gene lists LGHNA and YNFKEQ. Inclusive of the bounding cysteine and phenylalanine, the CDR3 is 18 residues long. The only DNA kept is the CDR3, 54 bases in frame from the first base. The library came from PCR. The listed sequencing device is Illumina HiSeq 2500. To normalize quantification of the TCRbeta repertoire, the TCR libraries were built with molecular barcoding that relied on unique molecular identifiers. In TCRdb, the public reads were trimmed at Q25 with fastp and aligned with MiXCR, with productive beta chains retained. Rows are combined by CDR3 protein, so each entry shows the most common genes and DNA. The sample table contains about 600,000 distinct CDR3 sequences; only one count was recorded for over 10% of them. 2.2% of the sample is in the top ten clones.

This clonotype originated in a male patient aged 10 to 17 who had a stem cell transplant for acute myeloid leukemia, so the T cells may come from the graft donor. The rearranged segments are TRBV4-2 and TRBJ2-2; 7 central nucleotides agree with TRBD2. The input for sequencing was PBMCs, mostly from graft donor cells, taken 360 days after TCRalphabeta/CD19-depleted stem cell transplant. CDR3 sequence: CASSQDKWAGEGTGELFF. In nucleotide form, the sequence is TGTGCCAGCAGCCAAGATAAGTGGGCGGGAGAGGGAACCGGGGAGCTGTTTTTT.